These 27 T cell receptor beta chains were all obtained from the same sample, sequenced in a study of T cell repertoires in cytomegalovirus infection. TCRdb re-called the reads through MiXCR, storing one row per CDR3 protein. In the table there are 150,000 to 180,000 distinct CDR3 sequences, 23% of which are singletons. Sequenced input: PBMCs. These receptor sequences come from a human donor in good health (CMV status not recorded). Some clones in this sample may be carry-over from other donors' samples.

The V gene is TRBV4-1, the J gene TRBJ1-5; 7 bases are shared with TRBD1. Germline CDR1 and CDR2: MGHRA and YSYEKL. V trimming: 0 bases; J trimming: 7 bases; junction bases outside the gene matches: 6. CDR3 length equals 15 residues. The CDR3 DNA reads TGCGCCAGCAGCCAAGATGACAGGGTAGGGCAGCCCCAGCATTTT. The encoded protein is CASSQDDRVGQPQHF.

The chain recombines TRBV4-2 with TRBJ2-3; TRBD2 is a possible D gene (5 bases). The ends were cut back, 0 bases at V and 1 base at J, with 20 bases in the middle. Germline V gene lookup returns CDR1 LGHNA and CDR2 YNFKEQ. The CDR3 extends over 19 amino acids. For the CDR3, the DNA is TGTGCCAGCAGCCAAGATCATAGAAGGACTGAACTCGGCACAGATACGCAGTATTTT. Its protein is CASSQDHRRTELGTDTQYF.

V gene TRBV7-3 combines with J gene TRBJ2-7; 7 nucleotides agree with TRBD1. The CDR3 loop spans 14 amino acids. Germline trimming cut 6 bases from V and 2 bases from J; bases unmatched to any gene: 7. CDR1 is SGHTA and CDR2 is FQGTGA in the germline V gene. The CDR3 loop is CASSHRDSTYEQYF. In DNA form, the CDR3 reads TGTGCCAGCAGTCACCGGGACAGCACCTACGAGCAGTACTTC.

This clonotype was detected a few times. The gene calls are TRBV29-1 and TRBJ2-7; 7 bases are shared with TRBD1. The CDR3 runs 12 residues. V lost 6 bases to trimming and J lost 6 bases; unmatched junction nucleotides: 8. Germline CDR1 and CDR2: SQVTM and ANQGSEA. CDR3 region: CSVRDSESEQYF. DNA of the CDR3: TGCAGCGTACGGGACAGTGAAAGCGAGCAGTACTTC.

V and J are TRBV6-2 or TRBV6-3 and TRBJ2-1; D possibly corresponds to TRBD2 (5 bases). Germline-derived CDR1 and CDR2 are MNHEY and SVGEGT. V lost 0 bases, J lost 8 bases, and 8 bases lay in between. The length of the CDR3 is 13 residues. In nucleotides, the CDR3 is TGTGCCAGCAGTTACTCGAGGGCCTATGAGCAGTTCTTC. It specifies CASSYSRAYEQFF.

This clonotype was seen many times. The chain uses TRBV20-1 and TRBJ2-7; 10 bases line up with TRBD2. The CDR3 is 16 residues long. V shed 0 bases and J 5 bases; nucleotides not matched to a gene: 10. Germline values: CDR1 DFQATT, CDR2 SNEGSKA (reference sequence). This chain's CDR3 is CSARDSRLAGVDEQYF. The CDR3 DNA follows: TGCAGTGCTAGAGATTCTCGGCTAGCGGGAGTCGACGAGCAGTACTTC.

A remark on this clonotype: A clone one base away is much larger, so this may be a read error. The chain links TRBV7-8 to TRBJ2-1; 14 positions match TRBD2. Trimming took 1 base from V and 4 from J; bases not matched to a gene: 9. The CDR3 totals 19 residues. The V gene's germline CDR1 is SGHVS and CDR2 FQNEAQ. CDR3 DNA sequence: TGTGCCAGCAGCTTAGGGACTAGCGGGAGGAGTTTAAGTTACAATGAGCAGTTCTTC. This translates into CASSLGTSGRSLSYNEQFF.

This clonotype came up many times. The genes are TRBV7-8 and TRBJ2-7; TRBD2 matches at 12 bases. With 5 bases clipped from V and 3 bases from J, the junction kept 2 bases outside the gene matches. The CDR3 consists of 14 residues. CDR1 SGHVS and CDR2 FQNEAQ come from the germline V gene. The CDR3 protein is CASSTSGRNYEQYF. In DNA, the CDR3 is TGTGCCAGCAGCACTAGCGGGAGGAACTACGAGCAGTACTTC.

The V call is TRBV6-6, the J call TRBJ2-3; maybe TRBD2 (6 bases). Germline CDR1 is MNHNY and CDR2 is SVGAGI (reference sequence). This CDR3 comprises 11 residues. CDR3 nucleotide sequence: TGTGCGTCGGGGAGGTCAGATACGCAGTATTTT. It codes for CASGRSDTQYF.

The chain joins TRBV29-1 to TRBJ2-7; 7 bases map to TRBD2. The CDR3 has 16 residues. V shed 6 bases, J shed 0 bases, and the junction held 14 bases outside the gene matches. Germline V gives CDR1 SQVTM, CDR2 ANQGSEA. DNA for the CDR3: TGCAGCGTCGGGGGGACGGCCCTCTCGGGCTCCTACGAGCAGTACTTC. Translated, it gives CSVGGTALSGSYEQYF.

This clonotype turned up a few times. The junction does not match germline at one end; this may be a read error. V is TRBV7-7 and J is TRBJ2-1; 8 nucleotides line up with TRBD1. Per the germline V gene, CDR1 is SSHAT and CDR2 is FNYEAQ (reference sequence). The length of the CDR3 is 16 residues. CDR3 in amino acids: CASSPAGQGGYNEQFF. CDR3 sequence (DNA): TGTGCTAGCAGCCCCGCCGGACAGGGCGGCTACAATGAGCAGTTCTTC.

This clonotype has just a few counts. The chain combines TRBV5-6 with TRBJ2-7, with TRBD1 matching 10 bases. Germline CDR1 SGHDT, CDR2 YYEEEE. CDR3 length: 14 amino acids. With V trimmed by 2 bases and J by 3 bases, 2 bases remained unmatched. DNA of the CDR3: TGTGCCAGCAGCTTCGGACAGGGGGACTACGAGCAGTACTTC. It yields the protein CASSFGQGDYEQYF.

The gene calls are TRBV7-2 and TRBJ1-2; the D gene is possibly TRBD1 (6 bases). Deletions cut 5 bases from V and 3 bases from J, with 13 bases between. This CDR3 has 14 residues. Germline V CDR1 and CDR2: SGHTA, FQGNSA. The CDR3 DNA follows: TGTGCCAGCAGCCAGAACAGGGTTGACTATGGCTACACCTTC. Protein: CASSQNRVDYGYTF.

The rearrangement links TRBV7-9 to TRBJ2-3, with a tentative D call TRBD2 (5 bases). Looked up from germline, CDR1 is SEHNR and CDR2 is FQNEAQ (reference sequence). The CDR3 totals 16 residues. Trimming pared 5 bases from V and 0 bases from J, leaving 15 bases between. CDR3 residues: CASSHSSLSSTDTQYF. The DNA of the CDR3 is TGTGCCAGCAGCCATTCTAGCCTCTCTAGCACAGATACGCAGTATTTT. Combining the CDR3 with reference TRBV7-9 and TRBJ2-3 gives the whole variable domain DTGVSQNPRHKITKRGQNVTFRCDPISEHNRLYWYRQTLGQGPEFLTYFQNEAQLEKSRLLSDRFSAERPKGSFSTLEIQRTEQGDSAMYLCASSHSSLSSTDTQYFGPGTRLTVL.

About this clonotype itself: A read error may be the cause here, since a much bigger clone is one base away. The chain joins TRBV4-2 to TRBJ1-2, with no clear D. CDR3 length: 15 residues. CDR1 and CDR2 (germline): LGHNA, YNFKEQ. Trimming shortened V by 0 bases and J by 8 bases, and 16 bases separated the two germline ends. CDR3 sequence: CASSQDPNSVRGYTF. CDR3 coding DNA: TGTGCCAGCAGCCAAGATCCGAACAGCGTTCGAGGCTACACCTTC.

This sequence joins TRBV6-1 and TRBJ1-1, with 7 nucleotides matching TRBD1. The germline CDR1 and CDR2 sequences are MNHNS and SASEGT. V dropped 8 bases and J dropped 5; count of bases not matched to a gene: 11. The CDR3 is made up of 14 amino acids. The CDR3 DNA follows: TGTGCCAGCGGCTACAGGACAGGAGGGACTGAAGCTTTCTTT. This codes for CASGYRTGGTEAFF.

This clonotype was observed many times. J is TRBJ2-1 and V is TRBV7-2; weak D call: TRBD2 (5 bases). V was shortened by 0 bases and J by 10 bases, with 13 bases between the two germline ends. Germline V lookup: CDR1 SGHTA, CDR2 FQGNSA. The CDR3 consists of 14 residues. For the CDR3, the DNA is TGTGCCAGCAGCTTAGCGATGACTACCTCGGAGCAGTTCTTC. This sequence encodes CASSLAMTTSEQFF.

The sample holds a few counts of this clonotype. In DNA form, the CDR3 reads TGTGCCAGCAGTTTATCCGGGCCAGTGGTCGTGGGGGTCACAAGCTCTGGGGCCAACGTCCTGACTTTC. Protein: CASSLSGPVVVGVTSSGANVLTF. The rearrangement joins TRBV28 to TRBJ2-6; D is tentatively TRBD1 or TRBD2 (5 bases each). CDR3 length: 23 amino acids. Germline assignment: CDR1 MDHEN and CDR2 SYDVKM. Deletions cut 1 base from V and 0 bases from J, with 28 bases between.

This clonotype has just a few counts. The chain carries TRBV11-2 and TRBJ2-2; 11 bases agree with TRBD2. The CDR3 totals 16 residues. Trimming at V came to 6 bases and at J to 4 bases, leaving 7 bases not matched to a gene. Per the germline V gene, CDR1 is SGHAT and CDR2 is FQNNGV. CDR3 sequence: CASSYLAGGTTGELFF. The DNA of the CDR3 is TGTGCCAGCAGTTACCTAGCGGGAGGCACCACCGGGGAGCTGTTTTTT.

The rearrangement joins TRBV5-1 to TRBJ1-2; the D gene is possibly TRBD1 (6 bases). Germline lookup yields CDR1 SGHRS and CDR2 YFSETQ. Trimming took off 0 bases at V and 4 bases at J, with 13 bases between the two ends. This CDR3 spans 15 amino acids. In DNA form, the CDR3 reads TGCGCCAGCAGCTTGGCCGAGGGGGGGGCCTATGGCTACACCTTC. This gives the protein CASSLAEGGAYGYTF.

The V and J genes are TRBV7-3 and TRBJ2-2, with TRBD1 identical over 7 bases. There are 15 residues in the CDR3. Germline values: CDR1 SGHTA, CDR2 FQGTGA. V lost 3 bases, J lost 3 bases, and 4 bases stayed unmatched. CDR3 nucleotide sequence: TGTGCCAGCAGCTTTCAAGGACAGGACACCGGGGAGCTGTTTTTT. The encoded protein is CASSFQGQDTGELFF.

This clonotype came up many times. The chain combines TRBV19 with TRBJ2-5; D is undetermined. Germline CDR1 LNHDA, CDR2 SQIVND (reference sequence). Between the trimmed V and J ends, which lost 3 bases and 5 bases, there was a span of 10 bases. This CDR3 is 13 amino acids long. The CDR3 is CASSIEGYETQYF. CDR3 coding DNA: TGTGCCAGTAGTATTGAAGGATATGAGACCCAGTACTTC.

In its sample, this clonotype was seen once. V usage is TRBV2 and J usage is TRBJ2-7; maybe TRBD2 (6 bases). In germline, CDR1 is SNHLY, CDR2 FYNNEI. The CDR3 extends over 14 amino acids. Trimming pared 5 bases from V and 4 bases from J, leaving 15 bases between. The chain's CDR3 is CASSIRTGLYEQYF. CDR3 DNA sequence: TGTGCCAGCAGTATACGGACGGGACTTTACGAGCAGTACTTC.

Notes on this clonotype: At one of its ends the junction is not consistent with the germline gene, which may arise from a read error. This chain uses TRBV11-2 with TRBJ2-1; TRBD1 is a possible D gene (6 bases). The CDR3 contains 15 residues. Germline lookup yields CDR1 SGHAT and CDR2 FQNNGV. The CDR3 protein is CTSSHQNRVRHQQFF. CDR3 in DNA: TGTACCAGCAGCCACCAGAACAGGGTGAGGCATCAGCAGTTCTTC.

This clonotype was counted ten times or more. V is TRBV7-2 and J is TRBJ2-3; TRBD2 aligns across 7 bases. The germline V gene encodes CDR1 SGHTA and CDR2 FQGNSA. The CDR3 runs 18 residues. V shed 2 bases, J shed 3 bases, and the junction held 14 bases outside the gene matches. CDR3 sequence: CASSLSWSGGGRTDTQYF. DNA for the CDR3: TGTGCCAGCAGCTTAAGCTGGTCGGGCGGGGGTAGGACAGATACGCAGTATTTT. Full variable domain (missing parts from reference TRBV7-2 and TRBJ2-3): GAGVSQSPSNKVTEKGKDVELRCDPISGHTALYWYRQSLGQGLEFLIYFQGNSAPDKSGLPSDRFSAERTGGSVSTLTIQRTQQEDSAVYLCASSLSWSGGGRTDTQYFGPGTRLTVL.

In its sample, this clonotype was seen many times. V is TRBV20-1 and J is TRBJ1-1; no reliable D call. CDR3 length equals 14 residues. V was clipped by 0 bases and J by 5 bases, with 13 bases between them. Germline assignment: CDR1 DFQATT and CDR2 SNEGSKA (reference sequence). CDR3 residues: CSAREVKEVTEAFF. The CDR3 bases are TGCAGTGCTAGAGAAGTTAAGGAAGTAACTGAAGCTTTCTTT.

This clonotype has more than one count but fewer than ten. This rearrangement joins TRBV10-3 to TRBJ2-5; D is possibly TRBD2 (6 bases). V shed 3 bases and J shed 1 base, with 9 bases lying between them. Germline values: CDR1 ENHRY, CDR2 SYGVKD. CDR3 length equals 14 residues. CDR3 DNA sequence: TGTGCCATCAGTGACGAGCGGGTCCAAGAGACCCAGTACTTC. Translated, it gives CAISDERVQETQYF.